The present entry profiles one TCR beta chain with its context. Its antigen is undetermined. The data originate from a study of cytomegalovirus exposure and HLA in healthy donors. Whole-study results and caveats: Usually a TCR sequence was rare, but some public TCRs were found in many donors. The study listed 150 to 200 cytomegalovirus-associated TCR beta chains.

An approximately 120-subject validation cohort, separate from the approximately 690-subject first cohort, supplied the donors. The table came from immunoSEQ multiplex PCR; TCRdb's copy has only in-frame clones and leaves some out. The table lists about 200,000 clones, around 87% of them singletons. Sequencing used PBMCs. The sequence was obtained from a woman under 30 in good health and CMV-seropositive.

As DNA, the CDR3 is TGTGCCAGCAGCTCACTAAAAGGACTAGCGTTTAATGAGCAGTTCTTC. The encoded protein is CASSSLKGLAFNEQFF. The chain employs TRBV5-6 and TRBJ2-1, with 9 positions matching TRBD2. This CDR3 has 16 residues. Unmatched junction bases numbered 11, after V lost 3 bases and J lost 7 bases. Germline loops: CDR1 SGHDT, CDR2 YYEEEE.